This paragraph covers one T cell receptor (beta chain) sequence. The sample belongs to a study of STAT5B mutations in CD4+ large granular lymphocyte leukemia. Libraries were prepared by immunoSEQ multiplex PCR; TCRdb keeps only in-frame clonotypes and omits some of them. The sample yields 20,000 or so clones, roughly 77% seen once. This clonotype was sampled from a human donor in good health. Sequencing was done on a sample of CD4+ T cells from blood buffy coats.

CDR3: CASSTQTGSYEQYF. CDR3 nucleotides: TGTGCCAGCAGCACCCAGACAGGCTCCTACGAGCAGTACTTC. This chain links TRBV7-2 with TRBJ2-7, with D maybe TRBD1 (6 bases). Germline V gene sequence: CDR1 SGHTA, CDR2 FQGNSA. Trimming took off 5 bases at V and 0 bases at J, with 11 bases between the two ends. This CDR3 is built from 14 residues.